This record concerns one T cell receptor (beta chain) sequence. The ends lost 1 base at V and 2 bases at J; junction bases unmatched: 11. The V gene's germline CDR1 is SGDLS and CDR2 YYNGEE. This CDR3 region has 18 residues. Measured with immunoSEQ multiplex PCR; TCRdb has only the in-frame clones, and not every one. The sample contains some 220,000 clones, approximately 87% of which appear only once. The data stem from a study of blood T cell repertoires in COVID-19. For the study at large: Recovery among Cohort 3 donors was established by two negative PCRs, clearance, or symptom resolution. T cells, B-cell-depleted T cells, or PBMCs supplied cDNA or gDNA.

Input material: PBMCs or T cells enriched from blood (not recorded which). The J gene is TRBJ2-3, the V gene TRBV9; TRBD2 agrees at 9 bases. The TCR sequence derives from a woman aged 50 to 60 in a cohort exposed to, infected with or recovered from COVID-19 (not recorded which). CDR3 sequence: CASSVFSISGGTTDTQYF. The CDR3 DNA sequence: TGTGCCAGCAGCGTATTTTCTATTAGCGGGGGAACCACAGATACGCAGTATTTT.